This TCR beta chain was documented in a study of radiotherapy plus CTLA-4 blockade in lung cancer. Whole-study findings and limits: With interferon-beta, early dynamics of blood T cell clones were reported to best predict response. Radiotherapy plus ipilimumab was followed by expansion in blood of tumor-derived TCR clones.

Ipilimumab CTLA-4 blockade and focal radiation were given to patients with chemo-refractory metastatic non-small-cell lung cancer. Sequenced by immunoSEQ multiplex PCR; TCRdb stores in-frame clones only, minus some. The sample includes tens of thousands of clones, about 86% seen only once; the top ten take 2% to 2.5%. This CDR3 is 14 amino acids long. V dropped 2 bases and J dropped 6 bases, with 15 bases sitting between them. The V gene's germline CDR1 is SGHKS and CDR2 YYEKEE (reference sequence). To note about this clone: What it recognizes is unknown.

This specimen consisted of peripheral blood, obtained from a patient treated with radiotherapy plus ipilimumab. The TCR comes from a human donor with non-small cell lung cancer who had a partial response to radiotherapy plus ipilimumab. The chain combines TRBV5-5 with TRBJ2-7; TRBD1 might be the D (6 bases). CDR3 in amino acids: CASSLGNRASEQYF. CDR3 in DNA: TGTGCCAGCAGCTTAGGGAACAGGGCGAGCGAGCAGTACTTC.